One T cell receptor beta chain is described in this entry. The data were produced by immunoSEQ multiplex PCR, yet TCRdb's version contains in-frame clones alone and is incomplete. Of approximately 96,000 clones listed, roughly 90% are singletons. The germline V and J ends were trimmed by 0 bases and 6 bases, with 10 bases remaining between them. There are 14 residues in the CDR3. Per the germline V gene, CDR1 is SGHRS and CDR2 is YFSETQ. The data originate from a study of preoperative IRX-2 immunotherapy in early breast cancer. Sample treatment: preoperative locoregional IRX-2 cytokine immunotherapy. Samples came from a phase Ib trial of preoperative locoregional IRX-2 cytokine immunotherapy.

This receptor was obtained from a human donor with breast cancer. The sample in question was tumor tissue, obtained after IRX-2 immunotherapy. V usage is TRBV5-1 and J usage is TRBJ2-1; D is possibly TRBD2 (5 bases). This CDR3 is CASSLAGGLNEQFF. The CDR3 bases are TGCGCCAGCAGCTTGGCCGGAGGACTCAATGAGCAGTTCTTC.